This T cell receptor beta chain was found in a study of cytomegalovirus exposure and HLA in healthy donors (dated by TCRdb to the late 2010s). A note on the overall study: According to an earlier analysis of 550 to 750 of the donors, 200 million or so T cells yielded roughly 110 million unique TCR beta sequences and around 280 Gb of sequence data. Roughly 320 gigabases of sequencing data and 91 million or so unique TCR sequences made up an early release that covered several hundred HLA-typed donors. Of the 350 to 450 genotyped donors, 65% to 90% fell in the genetic ancestry cluster associated with self-reported Caucasian donors. The study aimed to test whether cataloging public T cell receptors could reveal signatures of past pathogen exposure. The study used immunosequencing to profile the T cell repertoires of about 670 subjects and linked those repertoires to cytomegalovirus serostatus. A separate validation cohort of 100 to 150 different subjects was used in addition to the 666-subject first cohort. The study combined high-throughput TCR immunosequencing, statistical association of individual TCRs with disease status, and machine learning to predict cytomegalovirus infection status. A later analysis re-examined previously published TCR beta repertoires from around 670 donors and added high-resolution HLA genotyping to investigate patterns of TCR occurrence. Rather than drawing on any new phenotypic data, the later analysis identified candidate immune exposures from TCR beta sequences and the way those sequences occurred across donors. To decide whether each TCR beta V gene segment behaved as functional or pseudogenic, an earlier analysis of fewer than 750 of the donors relied on high-throughput TCR beta sequencing. Alongside the repertoire data, information on donor age, sex, ethnicity and CMV serostatus was compiled. A later genetic analysis took genome-wide SNP genotypes for 398 of the 666 donors and used that subset as a discovery cohort. All discovery cohort repertoires had been generated on a single sequencing platform. Both class I and class II loci were covered by HLA typing, at four-digit resolution. Typing coverage varied by locus: 629-630 donors for A, B, C, DRB1 and DQB1; more than 500 for DQA1; approximately 610 for DPA1; around 450 for DPB1. Four or five DR-DQ haplotypes were handled as single units for association and clustering, since linkage in the cohort was strong. Among about 400 genotyped donors of the cohort, an average of around 240,000 unique TCR beta nucleotide sequences was sequenced per donor, of which about 18% were non-productive.

On this clone itself: No antigen is known for it. Qualities for individual bases were not recorded, and no much larger clone is one base off.

General findings and caveats noted by the study authors: While some public TCRs were present in many individuals, most TCR sequences turned up only very rarely across donors. Linkage disequilibrium might explain the correlated functional status among segregating V segments, but an unknown experimental factor could not be excluded. An earlier analysis of approximately 600 of the donors showed that most TCR beta V segments appeared in productive rearrangements either about 87% or about 30% of the time, which broadly matched IMGT annotations. Three of the identified cytomegalovirus-associated TCR beta chains were confirmed in vitro to be specific for cytomegalovirus antigens. The presence/absence analyses assumed that sequencing depth was roughly uniform across donors, and that assumption may not be true. For the cohort, immune exposure information was limited to CMV serostatus. According to a later genetic analysis, donors in an Asian-associated ancestry cluster had fewer N-insertions in productive TCRs than the roughly 670-donor mean. Strong co-occurrence of HLA alleles, especially DR and DQ, made assigning TCR associations to individual alleles difficult. It was suggested by the authors that the approach could potentially be generalized to other disease states and immunological phenotypes. According to a later analysis, parvovirus B19, influenza, CMV and Epstein-Barr virus appeared linked to several top co-occurrence clusters. Roughly 17 rarely observed V segments, including chromosome 9 orphons, were excluded from the earlier analysis of approximately 500 of the donors because counts were too low. A later analysis found that TCR association rates varied across HLA loci, with DRB1 alleles showing the most associated TCRs and HLA-C alleles the fewest. A further reported finding was that TCR beta sequences accurately predicted the HLA-A and HLA-B alleles for most subjects in the first cohort. The classifier was reported to diagnose cytomegalovirus status with high specificity and sensitivity in both the original and validation cohorts. An association between a missense DCLRE1C variant and V-gene and J-gene trimming of TCR beta chains was found in a later genetic analysis and replicated in an independent cohort. This cohort had only TCR beta chains sequenced, and the lack of alpha or paired-chain data limited which features could be detected. In a later analysis, HLA-associated TCR beta chains were found to be more clonally expanded and to have lower generation probabilities than equally common non-associated chains. Because the 87-base-pair reads could not distinguish some IMGT-functional V segments, including TRBV6-2 and TRBV6-3, those segments were excluded. HLA typing was unavailable for some donors at each locus, so association tests used only the typed subset. According to a later analysis, most CMV-associated TCR beta chains appeared to be HLA-restricted, and the HLA associations seemed to be driven largely by CMV exposure. The study listed approximately 150 TCR beta chains as associated with cytomegalovirus. A later analysis associated 15,000 to 20,000 TCR beta sequences with specific HLA alleles at a false discovery rate of 0.05. A cluster of highly shared sequence variants was judged likely to be a technical artifact of the sequencing pipeline.

The library was prepared using the immunoSEQ multiplex PCR assay. A mixture of 60 forward primers for TCR Vbeta segments and 13 reverse primers for TCR Jbeta segments was used in the multiplex PCR. The CDR3 region of rearranged TCR beta genes was amplified from genomic DNA with a multiplex PCR assay. Amplified TCR beta libraries were sequenced as 87-base-pair reads on the Illumina HiSeq System. The study's own analysis went as follows. Across the 600 to 700 repertoires, a later analysis counted some 81 million unique TCR beta chains, 8.5 million to 12 million of which were shared by at least two donors. To remove PCR and sequencing errors, raw reads were error-corrected and collapsed into unique sequences using a nearest-neighbor algorithm that merged closely related sequences. V, D and J gene segments were assigned by aligning CDR3 sequences to IMGT reference sequences. Each retained sequence needed at least a six-nucleotide match to both a V gene segment and a J gene segment. Rearrangements were classified as productive when the CDR3 lacked stop codons and remained in frame with V and J, and all other rearrangements were classified as non-productive. Following IMGT convention, CDR3 was defined as the stretch from the second conserved V-encoded cysteine up to the conserved J-encoded phenylalanine. The earlier analysis of 500 to 650 of the donors excluded any sequence lacking an unambiguous match to a single V gene segment. In an earlier analysis of about 590 of the donors, a V segment was called functional when productive rearrangements were above 56.7%, and segregating when the standard deviation between donors exceeded 5%. A statistical classification framework was built to diagnose cytomegalovirus status from the catalog of TCR beta chain sequences. A later analysis assigned V and J genes by comparing TCR nucleotide sequences with IMGT/GENE-DB human TR gene sequences. The TCRdist pipeline was used in a later analysis to assign CDR3 sequences and most-parsimonious VDJ recombination scenarios. A later analysis defined each TCR beta chain by its CDR3 amino acid sequence plus V-gene family, and excluded reads lacking a unique V-gene family. In a later analysis, 500 to 650 highly shared, low-generation-probability nucleotide sequences were removed to address suspected cross-contamination and a sequencing artifact. For each public chain, a later analysis derived a clonal expansion index from normalized ranks of inferred template counts within each repertoire. In a later analysis, generation probabilities were computed with a VDJ recombination model fitted to out-of-frame rearrangements, and the resulting probabilities were checked against IGoR. In a later analysis, hypergeometric tests were used to score TCR-TCR, TCR-HLA and TCR-CMV co-occurrence, with a repertoire-size bias correction applied to TCR pairs. A later analysis estimated false discovery rates by permuting HLA or CMV assignments 20 times. A later analysis grouped co-occurring TCRs with DBSCAN, adding TCRdist sequence similarity when clustering within HLA-allele-positive subsets. Repertoires with fewer than 30,000 or more than 120,000 public chains were left out of co-occurrence clustering, as were about five repertoires with anomalous nucleotide sharing. This is the immuneACCESS table as TCRdb keeps it, with only in-frame sequences that have V and J called. A part of the clones is gone; compared with another copy, unresolved V genes explain less than half, and the rest is unexplained. Clonal size and the V and J genes are those of that table, whereas D and trimming came from the DNA. The sample records 100,000 to 150,000 clones, 74% of which are singletons. The ten biggest clones cover about 4% of the sample.

The CDR3 starts with the cysteine, ends with the phenylalanine, and has 17 residues. Only the CDR3 DNA is retained, 51 bases long and in frame from the first base. CDR1 SQVTM and CDR2 ANQGSEA are derived from the germline V gene. The germline V end is reduced by 4 bases and the J end by 4 bases; junction bases left unmatched: 16. In total, just over 650 healthy bone marrow donors made up the cohort. Cohort members were all nominally healthy when sampled, although unrecorded immune exposures were likely present. The donor tested CMV seropositive, placing the donor among the 290 or so seropositive members of the cohort. A peripheral blood sample was provided by each donor, and peripheral blood mononuclear cells were used for TCR beta sequencing. The Qiagen DNeasy Blood Extraction Kit was used to extract genomic DNA from the blood cell samples.

The TCR was taken from a woman between 45 and 65 years old in good health and CMV-seropositive. In this chain, TRBV29-1 is recombined with TRBJ2-7, with TRBD2 matching 10 junction bases. Sequences were obtained from PBMCs. The CDR3 protein is CSVGGHPTGTSAYEQYF. The DNA sequence follows: TGCAGCGTTGGGGGGCACCCCACCGGGACTAGCGCTTACGAGCAGTACTTC.